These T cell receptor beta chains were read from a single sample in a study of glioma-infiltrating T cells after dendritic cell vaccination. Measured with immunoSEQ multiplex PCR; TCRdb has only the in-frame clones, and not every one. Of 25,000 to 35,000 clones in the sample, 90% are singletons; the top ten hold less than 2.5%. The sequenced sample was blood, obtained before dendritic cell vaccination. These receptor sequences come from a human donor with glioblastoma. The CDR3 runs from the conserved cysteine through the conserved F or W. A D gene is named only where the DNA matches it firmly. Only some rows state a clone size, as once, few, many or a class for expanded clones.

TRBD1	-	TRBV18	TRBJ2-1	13	TGTGCCAGCTCACGGGGACAGGTAGATGAGCAGTTCTTC	CASSRGQVDEQFF
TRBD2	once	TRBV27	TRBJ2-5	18	TGTGCCAGCAGCCCTTCGCCCCCAAATAGCGGGGGGGAGGAGACCCAGTACTTC	CASSPSPPNSGGEETQYF
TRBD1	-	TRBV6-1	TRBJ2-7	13	TGTGCCAGCAGTGAAGGTTACAGGGGCGAGCAGTACTTC	CASSEGYRGEQYF
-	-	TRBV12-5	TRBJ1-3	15	TGTGCTAGTGAAGGGTACAGGGTCTCTGGAAACACCATATATTTT	CASEGYRVSGNTIYF
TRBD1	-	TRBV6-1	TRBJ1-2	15	TGTGCCAGCAGTGCCCGACAGGGACTTAACTATGGCTACACCTTC	CASSARQGLNYGYTF
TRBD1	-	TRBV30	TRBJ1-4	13	TGTGCCTGGAGTGGACAGGGCTACGAAAAACTGTTTTTT	CAWSGQGYEKLFF
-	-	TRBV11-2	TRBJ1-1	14	TGTGCCAGCAGCGCAGGAGGGCCCCCGGTTGGAGCTTTCTTT	CASSAGGPPVGAFF
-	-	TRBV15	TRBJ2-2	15	TGTGCCACCAGCTCCCTCCTGTCGGTCACCGGGGAGCTGTTTTTT	CATSSLLSVTGELFF
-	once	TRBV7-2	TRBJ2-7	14	TGTGCCAGCAGCTTAGGTGGCGGGCCCTACGAGCAGTACTTC	CASSLGGGPYEQYF
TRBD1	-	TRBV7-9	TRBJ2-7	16	TGTGCCAGCGGATTCGGGCAGACAGGGGAATACTACGAGCAGTACTTC	CASGFGQTGEYYEQYF
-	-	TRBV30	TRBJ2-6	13	TGTGCCTGGGCGTTGAGCGGGGCCAACGTCCTGACTTTC	CAWALSGANVLTF
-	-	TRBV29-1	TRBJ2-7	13	TGCAGCGTTGCGCCCACAGGGACCTACGAGCAGTACTTC	CSVAPTGTYEQYF
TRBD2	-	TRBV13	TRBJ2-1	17	TGTGCCAGCAGTACCGGGACTAGCGGGGGGGCGGTCTATGAGCAGTTCTTC	CASSTGTSGGAVYEQFF
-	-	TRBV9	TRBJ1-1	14	TGTGCCAGCAGCCTCTCTGGGCAGAACACTGAAGCTTTCTTT	CASSLSGQNTEAFF
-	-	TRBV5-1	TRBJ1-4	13	TGCGCCAGCAGATCCGGGGCTAATGAAAAACTGTTTTTT	CASRSGANEKLFF
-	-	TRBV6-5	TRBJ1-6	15	TGTGCCAGCAGTTACGCGGGACGGAATAATTCACCCCTCCACTTT	CASSYAGRNNSPLHF
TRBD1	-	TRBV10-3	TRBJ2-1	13	TGTGCCATCAGACAGGGGGTGGACAATGAGCAGTTCTTC	CAIRQGVDNEQFF
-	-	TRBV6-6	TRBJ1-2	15	TGTGCCAGCAGTTACTCGGGGGGGCCCCAGGAAGGCTACACCTTC	CASSYSGGPQEGYTF
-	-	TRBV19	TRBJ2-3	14	TGTGCCGTCGACAGGACACCATTGGCAGATACGCAGTATTTT	CAVDRTPLADTQYF
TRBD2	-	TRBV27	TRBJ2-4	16	TGTGCCAGCAGAACTAGCGGGGGCTTAGCCAAAAACATTCAGTACTTC	CASRTSGGLAKNIQYF